These 6 T cell receptor beta chains were all obtained from the same sample, sequenced in a study of blood T cell repertoires in COVID-19 (dated by TCRdb to the early 2020s). The library was produced with the immunoSEQ multiplex PCR assay. Held by TCRdb, this immuneACCESS table contains in-frame sequences only and omits some clones. Under half of the omission traces to an unresolved V gene where checked; the cause of the rest is unknown. This sample lists 90,000 to 150,000 clones; roughly 83% were detected once. Together, the top ten hold roughly 4% of the sample. The sequenced sample consisted of peripheral blood. These receptors came from a woman of 80 years or more with acute or convalescent COVID-19.

The rearrangement uses TRBV27 and TRBJ1-4; tentative D call: TRBD1 (5 bases). V dropped 6 bases and J dropped 6 bases, with 14 bases sitting between them. Germline V gene lookup returns CDR1 MNHEY and CDR2 SMNVEV (reference sequence). This CDR3 region has 14 residues. For the CDR3, the DNA is TGTGCCAGCAGGCCCGGGGGTGATCATGAAAAACTGTTTTTT. This encodes CASRPGGDHEKLFF.

The V call is TRBV5-6, the J call TRBJ1-2, with 10 positions matching TRBD1. The V gene end was trimmed by 4 bases and the J gene end by 7 bases; junction bases not matched to a gene: 10. The germline V gene encodes CDR1 SGHDT and CDR2 YYEEEE. The CDR3 consists of 15 residues. For the CDR3, the DNA is TGTGCCAGCAGCGCGATCCCCGGGACAGGGGTTGGCTACACCTTC. It yields the protein CASSAIPGTGVGYTF.

The chain couples TRBV28 to TRBJ2-7, with 7 nucleotides matching TRBD1. Germline V gene data show CDR1 as MDHEN and CDR2 as SYDVKM. The CDR3 sequence is 14 residues long. The junction had 3 bases not matched to a gene; V was cut back by 2 bases and J by 2 bases. CDR3 protein: CASSLRQGAYEQYF. CDR3 in DNA: TGTGCCAGCAGTTTAAGACAGGGCGCCTACGAGCAGTACTTC.

This clone was detected once. This sequence joins TRBV14 and TRBJ1-1; D is unresolved. V dropped 4 bases and J dropped 4 bases, with 10 bases sitting between them. Germline CDR1 reads SGHDN; CDR2 reads FVKESK. The CDR3 covers 13 residues. CDR3 residues: CASSLSLGTEAFF. The CDR3 bases are TGTGCCAGCAGCCTCTCTCTCGGCACTGAAGCTTTCTTT.

This clone was detected once. This chain links TRBV18 with TRBJ1-5; D remains ambiguous. This CDR3 spans 15 amino acids. The V gene's germline CDR1 is KGHSH and CDR2 LQKENI. V was pared by 3 bases and J by 5 bases, with 14 bases between. This CDR3 is CASSPRGDSHQPQHF. The CDR3, as DNA: TGTGCCAGCTCACCCCGAGGAGACTCGCATCAGCCCCAGCATTTT.

The V and J genes are TRBV12-3 or TRBV12-4 and TRBJ1-5; TRBD1 matches 7 bases. The CDR3 extends over 13 amino acids. Trimming removed 3 bases from V and 5 bases from J; junction bases left unmatched: 1. The CDR3 DNA is TGTGCCAGCAGTTTCACAGGGGATCAGCCCCAGCATTTT. Translated: CASSFTGDQPQHF.